The TCR beta chain described here comes from a study of early T cells in non-severe SARS-CoV-2 infection. Study findings and constraints: VDJdb matching, biased toward anti-spike CD8 responses, missed private and CD4 specificities.

This clonotype was counted a few times. What it recognizes is unknown. Germline CDR1 is MNHEY and CDR2 is SVGAGI. Trimming at V came to 7 bases and at J to 8 bases, leaving 7 bases not matched to a gene. The CDR3 sequence is 14 residues long. MiXCR, applied by TCRdb to the 5' RACE reads, yields one record per CDR3 protein. The repertoire holds some 77,000 distinct CDR3 sequences, with 12% as singletons. The V and J genes are TRBV6-5 and TRBJ2-1; 11 positions agree with TRBD2. The sequenced sample was whole blood, obtained at baseline. The clonotype comes from an adult who was a healthcare worker with PCR-confirmed SARS-CoV-2 infection or an uninfected control (not recorded which). The donor label of this sample is uncertain. Here the CDR3 DNA reads TGTGCCAGCAAGAGACTAGCGGGGTTGTATGAGCAGTTCTTC. Translated: CASKRLAGLYEQFF.